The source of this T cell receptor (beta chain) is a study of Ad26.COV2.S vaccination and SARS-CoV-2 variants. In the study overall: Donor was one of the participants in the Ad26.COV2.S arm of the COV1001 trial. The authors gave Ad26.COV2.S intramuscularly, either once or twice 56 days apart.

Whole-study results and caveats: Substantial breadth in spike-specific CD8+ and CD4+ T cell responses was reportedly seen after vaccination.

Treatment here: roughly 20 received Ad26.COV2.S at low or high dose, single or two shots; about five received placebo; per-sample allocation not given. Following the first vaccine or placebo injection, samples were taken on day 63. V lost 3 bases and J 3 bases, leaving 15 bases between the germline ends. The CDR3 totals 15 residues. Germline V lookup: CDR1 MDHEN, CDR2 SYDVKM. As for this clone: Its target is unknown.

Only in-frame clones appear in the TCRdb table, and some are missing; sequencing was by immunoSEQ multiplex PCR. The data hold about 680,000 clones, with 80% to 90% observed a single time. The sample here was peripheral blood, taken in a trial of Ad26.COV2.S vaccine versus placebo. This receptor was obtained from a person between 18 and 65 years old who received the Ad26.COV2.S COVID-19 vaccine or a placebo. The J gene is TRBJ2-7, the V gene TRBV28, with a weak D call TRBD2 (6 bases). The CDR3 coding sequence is TGTGCCAGCAGTTTGGAGGGAGGTGGGCGCTACGAGCAGTACTTC. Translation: CASSLEGGGRYEQYF.